This TCR beta chain was captured in a study of early T cells in non-severe SARS-CoV-2 infection listed by TCRdb under 2021. General notes on the study: Because TCR sequencing relied on bulk RNA taken from unsorted whole blood, pairing of alpha and beta chains was not possible.

Set within a cohort of healthcare workers in London, UK, this nested case-control study involved weekly PCR testing of nasopharyngeal swabs along with blood sampling. Healthcare workers were recruited between 23 and 31 March 2020, during the week of the UK lockdown, and were followed weekly for up to about 16 weeks. This clonotype was counted ten times or more. The target of this receptor is not known. No clone much larger than this one lies a single base away; base qualities are absent. Library preparation employed 5' RACE. The data were produced on a NextSeq 500. The TCR library protocol attached unique molecular identifiers to individual cDNA molecules to correct for sequencing error and PCR bias. Sequencing covered both TCR alpha and beta chains, and within each sample the abundances of alpha and beta sequences were tightly co-correlated. From the authors' description of their analysis: V gene, J gene and CDR3 annotation of TCR sequences was performed with Decombinator V4. Expanded TCRs were defined as changing significantly between any two time points under a Poisson model with p below 0.0001. TCR abundances were normalised to the total number of TCRs sequenced per sample and were expressed as counts per million. MAIT TCRs were defined by TRAV1-2 paired with TRAJ12, TRAJ20 or TRAJ33, and iNKT TCRs by TRAV10 paired with TRAJ18. VDJdb, accessed on 1 November 2021, was searched for TCRs annotated for CMV, EBV and SARS-CoV-2, and TCRs annotated for more than one antigen were excluded. In TCRdb, the public reads were trimmed at Q25 with fastp and aligned with MiXCR, with productive beta chains retained. A single entry per CDR3 protein holds the most common genes and DNA from its merged rows. The V and J calls reflect TCRdb's pipeline rather than the authors' work. Within this sample are under 35,000 distinct CDR3 sequences, with roughly 5.3% of them counted one time only. The ten largest clones add up to roughly 22% of the sample.

The CDR3, from cysteine to phenylalanine, totals 11 residues. Just the 33-base CDR3 DNA is kept, in frame starting at base 1. V lost 3 bases and J lost 4 bases; the stretch between them is 6 bases long. CDR1 and CDR2, looked up from the germline V gene (reference sequence), are DFQATT and SNEGSKA. The paper's findings and limits, for the study overall: VDJdb matching was skewed toward anti-spike CD8 responses and likely underestimated virus-specific expansions, missing private and CD4 specificities.

This receptor was obtained from an adult who was a healthcare worker with PCR-confirmed SARS-CoV-2 infection or an uninfected control (not recorded which). The sequence is built from TRBV20-1 and TRBJ1-1; no D gene call is confident. Sequenced sample: whole blood. Here the CDR3 is given as CSASRSTEAFF. The DNA sequence is given as TGCAGTGCTAGTAGAAGCACTGAAGCTTTCTTT.